This record covers a single TCR beta chain. The record originates from a study of shared clonotypes between healthy human individuals. On the study more broadly: The cohort comprised a couple of women and a few men. Their ages spanned 18 to 49 years.

The split of CD4+ cells yielded CD45RA+ naive and CD45RA-negative memory subsets. The CDR3 totals 13 residues. J gave up 2 bases and V 6 bases, and 3 bases lay outside the gene matches. Looked up from germline, CDR1 is MNHNS and CDR2 is SASEGT. The data were produced by immunoSEQ multiplex PCR, yet TCRdb's version contains in-frame clones alone and is incomplete. Of around 1.1 million clones listed, around 77% were seen once; the top ten hold more than 0.85%. Sequencing was carried out using memory CD4+ T cells from PBMCs. Subset denoted: CD45RA-negative fraction. The gene calls are TRBV6-1 and TRBJ1-1, with 7 bases matching TRBD1. The TCR originated in a young man in good health. Some clones in this sample may be carry-over from other donors' samples. The CDR3 DNA sequence: TGTGCCAGCAGGTACAGGGGTAACACTGAAGCTTTCTTT. It translates to CASRYRGNTEAFF.